The rows below give T cell receptor beta chains drawn from one sample of a study of blood T cell repertoires in COVID-19. The data were produced by immunoSEQ multiplex PCR, yet TCRdb's version contains in-frame clones alone and is incomplete. Of 100,000 to 150,000 clones listed, approximately 89% are singletons. The sequenced sample was peripheral blood. The receptors shown here come from a middle-aged man with acute or convalescent COVID-19. CDR3s include the opening cysteine and the closing phenylalanine or tryptophan. The order of the fields is J gene, clone size, D gene, V gene, CDR3 length, CDR3 protein, CDR3 DNA. D genes are given only for firm matches. Size is omitted from some rows. Given values are once, few, many or a class for expanded clones.

TRBJ2-1,once,TRBD2,TRBV9,14,CASSIAGGYNEQFF,TGTGCCAGCAGTATAGCGGGAGGGTACAATGAGCAGTTCTTC
TRBJ2-7,once,TRBD1,TRBV9,16,CASSLKGTGGVYEQYF,TGTGCCAGCAGCCTAAAAGGAACAGGGGGTGTATACGAGCAGTACTTC
TRBJ2-1,NA,NA,TRBV27,14,CASRQTRSYNEQFF,TGTGCCAGCAGACAGACCCGCTCCTACAATGAGCAGTTCTTC
TRBJ1-6,NA,TRBD1,TRBV5-4,16,CASSLFGQGYNSPLHF,TGTGCCAGCAGCTTATTCGGACAGGGTTACAATTCACCCCTCCACTTT
TRBJ1-1,NA,NA,TRBV15,15,CATSAISGMDTEAFF,TGTGCCACCAGTGCGATTTCGGGGATGGACACTGAAGCTTTCTTT
TRBJ2-2,NA,NA,TRBV30,11,CAWRNYGELFF,TGTGCCTGGAGGAACTACGGGGAGCTGTTTTTT
TRBJ1-6,NA,NA,TRBV4-2,16,CASSPAGGRLNSPLHF,TGTGCCAGCAGTCCCGCGGGCGGGAGATTAAATTCACCCCTCCACTTT
TRBJ1-5,NA,NA,TRBV7-2,14,CASSFQAINQPQHF,TGTGCCAGCAGCTTTCAGGCAATAAATCAGCCCCAGCATTTT
TRBJ1-3,NA,NA,TRBV5-6,16,CASSSVGGRSGNTIYF,TGTGCCAGCAGCTCCGTGGGGGGACGCTCTGGAAACACCATATATTTT
TRBJ2-7,NA,TRBD2,TRBV28,17,CASSSYFAGAPTYEQYF,TGTGCCAGCAGTTCATACTTTGCGGGAGCCCCTACCTACGAGCAGTACTTC
TRBJ2-3,NA,TRBD2,TRBV6-2/TRBV6-3,13,CASSYSGVSGGDF,TGTGCCAGCAGTTACTCGGGTGTTAGCGGGGGGGATTTT
TRBJ2-4,NA,TRBD1,TRBV27,13,CASGTGAVGIQYF,TGTGCCAGTGGGACAGGGGCTGTGGGCATTCAGTACTTC
TRBJ2-2,once,NA,TRBV6-5,14,CASSRVPRTGELFF,TGTGCCAGCAGTCGCGTCCCGCGGACCGGGGAGCTGTTTTTT
TRBJ1-2,once,TRBD1,TRBV6-5,14,CASSPGTGLLRYTF,TGTGCCAGCAGCCCCGGGACAGGTCTTCTTCGCTACACCTTC
TRBJ2-7,NA,TRBD2,TRBV6-5,15,CASSYSPQGGYEQYF,TGTGCCAGCAGTTACTCGCCCCAGGGAGGGTACGAGCAGTACTTC
TRBJ1-1,NA,TRBD1,TRBV7-9,14,CASSITPGQWSTFF,TGTGCCAGCAGCATAACCCCGGGACAGTGGTCTACTTTCTTT
TRBJ2-2,NA,TRBD2,TRBV30,17,CAWNRASGGAFAGELFF,TGTGCCTGGAACCGGGCTAGCGGGGGGGCTTTCGCCGGGGAGCTGTTTTTT
TRBJ1-5,NA,NA,TRBV7-2,14,CASSFTEGDQPQHF,TGTGCCAGCAGCTTTACCGAGGGGGATCAGCCCCAGCATTTT
TRBJ1-2,NA,NA,TRBV6-1,18,CASSDQGTLAELYYGYTF,TGTGCCAGCAGTGATCAGGGGACACTTGCTGAGCTATACTATGGCTACACCTTC
TRBJ2-7,NA,TRBD2,TRBV28,15,CASSLSAGLGYEQYF,TGTGCCAGCAGTTTATCAGCGGGACTAGGGTACGAGCAGTACTTC
TRBJ2-6,NA,NA,TRBV6-5,15,CASSAISSGANVLTF,TGTGCCAGCAGCGCGATAAGCTCTGGGGCCAACGTCCTGACTTTC
TRBJ1-6,many,NA,TRBV27,14,CASSLDKKNSPLHF,TGTGCCAGCAGCCTGGACAAAAAGAATTCACCCCTCCACTTT
TRBJ2-7,NA,NA,TRBV18,14,CASSGGLGPYEQYF,TGTGCCAGCTCCGGGGGACTGGGACCCTACGAGCAGTACTTC
TRBJ1-2,NA,NA,TRBV3-1/TRBV3-2,13,CASSHGGTVGYTF,TGTGCCAGCAGCCACGGAGGCACAGTTGGCTACACCTTC
TRBJ1-2,NA,TRBD1,TRBV5-1,14,CASSPGQGDYGYTF,TGCGCCAGCAGCCCCGGACAGGGCGACTATGGCTACACCTTC
TRBJ2-7,few,NA,TRBV18,13,CASSPGAPTEQYF,TGTGCCAGCTCACCAGGGGCACCTACAGAGCAGTACTTC
TRBJ1-2,once,NA,TRBV15,11,CATREGGYPTF,TGTGCCACCAGAGAGGGCGGATATCCCACCTTC
TRBJ2-7,NA,NA,TRBV21-1,14,CASSKRVSGEEQYF,TGTGCCAGCAGCAAAAGGGTGTCGGGGGAAGAGCAGTACTTC
TRBJ1-2,NA,NA,TRBV30,12,CAWSYTNYGYTF,TGTGCCTGGAGTTACACAAACTATGGCTACACCTTC
TRBJ1-1,NA,TRBD1,TRBV11-3,14,CASSSGQGNTEAFF,TGTGCCAGCAGCTCGGGACAGGGGAACACTGAAGCTTTCTTT
TRBJ2-1,NA,NA,TRBV7-9,15,CASSLMRGPYNEQFF,TGTGCCAGCAGCTTAATGCGGGGACCGTACAATGAGCAGTTCTTC
TRBJ1-3,many,NA,TRBV28,16,CASSFLPRGAGNTIYF,TGTGCCAGCAGTTTCCTCCCACGGGGAGCTGGAAACACCATATATTTT
TRBJ2-6,NA,TRBD1,TRBV19,19,CASSADTGTGATGANVLTF,TGTGCCAGTAGTGCAGACACCGGGACAGGGGCCACTGGGGCCAACGTCCTGACTTTC
TRBJ1-2,NA,TRBD1,TRBV7-9,14,CASTDRGLDYGYTF,TGTGCCAGCACCGACAGGGGGCTTGACTATGGCTACACCTTC
TRBJ1-1,once,NA,TRBV28,13,CASTWGVNTEAFF,TGTGCCAGCACCTGGGGGGTGAACACTGAAGCTTTCTTT
TRBJ1-4,NA,NA,TRBV2,13,CASKVEGSEKLFF,TGTGCCAGCAAAGTAGAGGGAAGTGAAAAACTGTTTTTT
TRBJ1-4,NA,NA,TRBV28,12,CASHEEGRTLFF,TGTGCCAGCCATGAGGAAGGCAGAACCCTGTTTTTT
TRBJ2-3,NA,NA,TRBV7-9,15,CASSPRRGRADTQYF,TGTGCCAGCAGCCCCCGGAGGGGGCGCGCAGATACGCAGTATTTT
TRBJ1-1,few,TRBD1,TRBV28,14,CASSLIGTGGSAFF,TGTGCCAGCAGTTTGATTGGGACAGGGGGTTCGGCTTTCTTT
TRBJ2-7,NA,NA,TRBV15,15,CATSREGGLVYEQYF,TGTGCCACCAGCAGAGAGGGTGGACTGGTATACGAGCAGTACTTC
TRBJ1-2,NA,NA,TRBV12-3/TRBV12-4,12,CASSIRQESYTF,TGTGCCAGCAGTATTCGACAGGAGAGCTACACCTTC
TRBJ2-7,NA,NA,TRBV11-2,15,CASSFYRSLFYEQYF,TGTGCCAGCAGCTTTTATCGTAGTCTGTTCTACGAGCAGTACTTC
TRBJ1-3,NA,NA,TRBV2,12,CASSREGHTIYF,TGTGCCAGCAGCCGGGAAGGACACACCATATATTTT
TRBJ1-5,NA,NA,TRBV2,13,CASTGDRNQPQHF,TGTGCCAGCACGGGGGATCGAAATCAGCCCCAGCATTTT
TRBJ2-5,NA,TRBD2,TRBV5-8,18,CASSPILGRGGHQETQYF,TGTGCCAGCAGCCCGATCCTCGGCCGGGGGGGCCACCAAGAGACCCAGTACTTC
TRBJ1-2,NA,TRBD1,TRBV2,12,CASSGQGLGYTF,TGTGCCAGCAGTGGACAGGGTCTGGGCTACACCTTC
TRBJ1-1,NA,TRBD1,TRBV6-5,13,CAARGTGVTEAFF,TGTGCCGCCCGAGGGACAGGGGTCACTGAAGCTTTCTTT
TRBJ2-7,NA,TRBD1,TRBV5-6,16,CASTIRLGTGINEQYF,TGTGCCAGCACCATTAGACTCGGGACAGGGATAAACGAGCAGTACTTC
TRBJ1-2,NA,NA,TRBV21-1,18,CASSKVSRGGIPNYGYTF,TGTGCCAGCAGCAAAGTGTCCAGAGGAGGGATCCCTAACTATGGCTACACCTTC
TRBJ1-1,NA,NA,TRBV10-2,14,CATRTRQANTEAFF,TGCGCCACCAGAACACGACAGGCGAACACTGAAGCTTTCTTT
TRBJ2-2,few,TRBD1,TRBV10-1,14,CASTEDRTAGELFF,TGCGCCAGCACCGAGGACAGGACGGCCGGGGAGCTGTTTTTT
TRBJ1-1,NA,NA,TRBV7-9,11,CASSLGQKAFF,TGTGCCAGCAGCTTAGGGCAGAAAGCTTTCTTT
TRBJ2-7,NA,NA,TRBV7-2,14,CASSFGVTDYEQYF,TGTGCCAGCAGCTTCGGGGTTACGGACTACGAGCAGTACTTC
TRBJ1-5,NA,NA,TRBV6-5,14,CASSYTGLTQPQHF,TGTGCCAGCAGTTATACAGGGTTGACTCAGCCCCAGCATTTT
TRBJ1-1,few,NA,TRBV19,15,CASTSGSRVTSEAFF,TGTGCCAGTACCTCCGGGAGTCGAGTGACGAGTGAAGCTTTCTTT
TRBJ1-2,NA,NA,TRBV7-2,12,CASSLAGRGYTF,TGTGCCAGCAGCTTAGCGGGCCGGGGCTACACCTTC